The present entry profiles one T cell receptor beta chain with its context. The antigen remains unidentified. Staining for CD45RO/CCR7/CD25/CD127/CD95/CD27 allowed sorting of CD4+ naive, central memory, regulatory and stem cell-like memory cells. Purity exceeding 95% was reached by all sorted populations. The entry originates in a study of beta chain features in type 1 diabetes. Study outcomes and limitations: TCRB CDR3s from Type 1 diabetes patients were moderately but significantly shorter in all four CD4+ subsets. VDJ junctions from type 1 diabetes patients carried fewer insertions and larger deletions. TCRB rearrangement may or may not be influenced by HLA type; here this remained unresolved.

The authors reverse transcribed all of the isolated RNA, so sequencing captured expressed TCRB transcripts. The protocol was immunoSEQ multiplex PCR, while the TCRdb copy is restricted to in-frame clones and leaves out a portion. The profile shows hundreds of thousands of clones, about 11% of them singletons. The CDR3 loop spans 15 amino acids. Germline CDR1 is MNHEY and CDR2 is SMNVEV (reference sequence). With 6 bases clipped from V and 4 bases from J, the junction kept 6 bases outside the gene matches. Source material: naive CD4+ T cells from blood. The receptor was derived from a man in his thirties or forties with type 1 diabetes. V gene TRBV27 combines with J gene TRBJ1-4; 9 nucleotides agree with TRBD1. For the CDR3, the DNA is TGTGCCAGCAGGACAGGGGGTTTTGGTAATGAAAAACTGTTTTTT. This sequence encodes CASRTGGFGNEKLFF.